This is a list of T cell receptor beta chains from one sample in a study of response to subunit inactivated influenza vaccine. TCRdb independently ran MiXCR on the RT-PCR reads; one entry per CDR3 protein. Here the sample spans hundreds of thousands of distinct CDR3 sequences, approximately 9.9% being singletons. The sample consisted of PBMCs from blood, taken roughly 47 days after vaccination. Receptor source: a man in his fifties who received an inactivated influenza vaccine. Both conserved end residues are part of each CDR3. The order of the fields is clone size, J gene, D gene, V gene, CDR3 DNA, CDR3 protein. D genes are given only for firm matches. Size is stated for part of the rows, as once, few or many counts, or as a class when the clone is expanded.

>.|TRBJ2-2|TRBD1|TRBV9
TGTGCCAGCAGCGTTGGACAGGGGGTTACCGGGGAGCTGTTTTTT
CASSVGQGVTGELFF
>.|TRBJ2-5|.|TRBV7-6
TGTGCCAGCAGCTTACGCACAGTAGAGACCCAGTACTTC
CASSLRTVETQYF
>.|TRBJ2-7|TRBD1|TRBV27
TGTGCCAGCAGTTTAGTTCCGGGACAGGGCTCCTACGAGCAGTACTTC
CASSLVPGQGSYEQYF
>few|TRBJ2-7|TRBD2|TRBV20-1
TGCAGTGCTAGAGTTCGGCTAGCGGGAGTCTCGTACGAGCAGTACTTC
CSARVRLAGVSYEQYF
>many|TRBJ2-5|TRBD2|TRBV20-1
TGCAGTGCCCCGGGACTAGCGGGGGTAGAGACCCAGTACTTC
CSAPGLAGVETQYF
>few|TRBJ1-5|.|TRBV5-6
TGTGCCAGCAGCTTGGCGTCAGGGCGGCCCCAGCATTTT
CASSLASGRPQHF
>.|TRBJ2-1|TRBD2|TRBV20-1
TGCAGTGCTAGAGGCGGACTAGCGGGGACTACTTCTTACAATGAGCAGTTCTTC
CSARGGLAGTTSYNEQFF
>once|TRBJ1-1|TRBD1|TRBV5-1
TGCGCCAGCAGCTTAAAACAGGGGGCACTAGTCCCCACTGAAGCTTTCTTT
CASSLKQGALVPTEAFF
>.|TRBJ2-5|.|TRBV5-1
TGCGCCAGCAGCTTGTTAGGTCCAGGGTCGGAGACCCAGTACTTC
CASSLLGPGSETQYF
>few|TRBJ2-2|TRBD1|TRBV29-1
TGCAGCGTCGACAGGGGGCGAACCGGGGAGCTGTTTTTT
CSVDRGRTGELFF
>.|TRBJ2-7|TRBD2|TRBV20-1
TGCAGTGCTACGGGACTAGCGGGAACCTACGAGCAGTACTTC
CSATGLAGTYEQYF
>many|TRBJ1-1|.|TRBV5-1
TGCGCCAGCAGCTTGGCTGGGATGAACACTGAAGCTTTCTTT
CASSLAGMNTEAFF
>.|TRBJ1-1|.|TRBV3-1
TGTGCCAGCAGCCAAGCGTGGGGAAAAACTGAAGCTTTCTTT
CASSQAWGKTEAFF
>many|TRBJ2-5|TRBD1|TRBV4-3
TGCGCCAGCAGCCCCAGGGCAGGGGGCTCAGAGACCCAGTACTTC
CASSPRAGGSETQYF
>few|TRBJ2-5|TRBD1|TRBV7-2
TGTGCCAGCAGCTTAGATGGGACAGGGGGTGAGACCCAGTACTTC
CASSLDGTGGETQYF
>.|TRBJ2-5|.|TRBV12-3/TRBV12-4
TGTGCCAGCAGTTTAGGTCCAGCGATTTCGGAGACCCAGTACTTC
CASSLGPAISETQYF
>few|TRBJ2-1|.|TRBV7-2
TGTGCCAGCAGCTTAGGGAGCGTGCTTGAGCAGTTCTTC
CASSLGSVLEQFF
>few|TRBJ2-5|.|TRBV20-1
TGCAGTGCTAGAGATATACGGGAGTTAGAGACCCAGTACTTC
CSARDIRELETQYF
>.|TRBJ2-5|.|TRBV6-1
TGTGCCAGCAGAAAGGGGACTCTCCAAGAGACCCAGTACTTC
CASRKGTLQETQYF
>.|TRBJ2-3|.|TRBV11-2
TGTGCCAGCAGCTTAACGGTCTATACGCAGTATTTT
CASSLTVYTQYF
>few|TRBJ2-2|TRBD1|TRBV2
TGTGCCAGCACTGGACAGGGGGTCGTGGAGCTGTTTTTT
CASTGQGVVELFF
>.|TRBJ1-2|TRBD1|TRBV7-8
TGTGCCAGCAGCCCATACAGGGGAGTCGGGTATGGCTACACCTTC
CASSPYRGVGYGYTF
>.|TRBJ2-1|TRBD2|TRBV18
TGTGCCAGCTCACCACGGGACTACCCTTACAATGAGCAGTTCTTC
CASSPRDYPYNEQFF
>few|TRBJ2-2|.|TRBV24-1
TGTGCCACCGGGGAAGACGGTACGAACACCGGGGAGCTGTTTTTT
CATGEDGTNTGELFF
>many|TRBJ2-7|TRBD2|TRBV9
TGTGCCAGCAGCCCTGGACAGGGGAAGACTAGCGGGAGGGTAGGCGAGCAGTACTTC
CASSPGQGKTSGRVGEQYF
>.|TRBJ2-3|.|TRBV7-8
TGTGCCAGCAGCTTTAAGATCGGACCCGCGGTAGATACGCAGTATTTT
CASSFKIGPAVDTQYF
>.|TRBJ2-7|TRBD1|TRBV5-4
TGTGCCAGCAGCCTCCCCCCTGGACAGGGGGGCGAGCAGTACTTC
CASSLPPGQGGEQYF
>few|TRBJ2-3|.|TRBV20-1
TGCAGTGCTAGGATGTTATCGGGGAGTCGACGCACAGATACGCAGTATTTT
CSARMLSGSRRTDTQYF
>.|TRBJ1-2|.|TRBV6-2/TRBV6-3
TGTGCCAGCACTCCCTGGGCCGATGGCAGGAATAACTATGGCTACACCTTC
CASTPWADGRNNYGYTF
>.|TRBJ2-1|TRBD2|TRBV12-3/TRBV12-4
TGTGCCAGCAGTTTCCCCACGAGCGGGGGGACCCACAATGAGCAGTTCTTC
CASSFPTSGGTHNEQFF
>.|TRBJ2-1|.|TRBV11-3
TGTGCCAGCAGCCTAGGACCCACCGCCCACAATGAGCAGTTCTTC
CASSLGPTAHNEQFF
>many|TRBJ2-3|TRBD2|TRBV20-1
TGCAGTGCCACCGGGACTAGCGGGAGAACTAGCACAGATACGCAGTATTTT
CSATGTSGRTSTDTQYF
>many|TRBJ2-7|.|TRBV7-2
TGTGCCAGCAGCTTAGCCCGGACAACCTACGAGCAGTACTTC
CASSLARTTYEQYF
>.|TRBJ2-7|.|TRBV4-1
TGCGCCAGCAGCACCCAACCCCAGGGGCTAGCGGAATGGCAGTACTTC
CASSTQPQGLAEWQYF
>.|TRBJ2-2|.|TRBV4-1
TGCGCCAGCAGCCCACGGACCTACCAGACCGGGGAGCTGTTTTTT
CASSPRTYQTGELFF
>many|TRBJ1-1|TRBD1|TRBV5-1
TGCGCCAGCAGCGGCGGACAGGGTAGTCGGACTGAAGCTTTCTTT
CASSGGQGSRTEAFF
>few|TRBJ1-2|.|TRBV5-6
TGTGCCAGCAGCTCCAGGGCAGCTAACTATGGCTACACCTTC
CASSSRAANYGYTF
>few|TRBJ2-5|.|TRBV6-1
TGTGCCAGCAGACCTACTAGGAGGGAGGAGACCCAGTACTTC
CASRPTRREETQYF
>many|TRBJ2-1|.|TRBV7-8
TGTGCCAGCAGCTTAACAACTGAGCAGTTCTTC
CASSLTTEQFF
>many|TRBJ1-2|.|TRBV12-3/TRBV12-4
TGTGCCAGCAGTTTAATCTCCGGGGGAGATGGCTACACCTTC
CASSLISGGDGYTF
>few|TRBJ1-3|.|TRBV6-5
TGTGCCAGCAGTTACCCGACAGACTCTGGAAACACCATATATTTT
CASSYPTDSGNTIYF
>.|TRBJ1-5|.|TRBV7-8
TGTGCCAGCAGCTTAGCCAGGGTGCAGGGCAATCAGCCCCAGCATTTT
CASSLARVQGNQPQHF
>few|TRBJ1-2|TRBD1|TRBV6-1
TGTGCCAGCAGCCGTATCGCCGCAGACAGGGGGGTTAACTATGGCTACACCTTC
CASSRIAADRGVNYGYTF
>few|TRBJ2-2|TRBD1|TRBV5-1
TGCGCCAGCAGCATCCAACCGGGACAGGGGTCCCCCGGGGAGCTGTTTTTT
CASSIQPGQGSPGELFF
>.|TRBJ2-7|TRBD2|TRBV10-1
TGCGCCAGCAATTTATCCCAAAGCGGGGGGTTCTCCTCCTACGAGCAGTACTTC
CASNLSQSGGFSSYEQYF
>few|TRBJ2-2|.|TRBV5-1
.
CASSLTVLRDTGELFF
>many|TRBJ1-1|.|TRBV10-3
TGTGCCATCAGTGAGTCTCGACATTCGTTCACTGAAGCTTTCTTT
CAISESRHSFTEAFF
>few|TRBJ1-1|.|TRBV28
TGTGCCAGCAGTTTACCCGGCGGATGGGACACTGAAGCTTTCTTT
CASSLPGGWDTEAFF
>few|TRBJ2-1|.|TRBV20-1
TGCAGTGCTCCGCCCCGCAGCTACAATGAGCAGTTCTTC
CSAPPRSYNEQFF
>few|TRBJ2-1|.|TRBV4-3
TGCGCCAGCAGCCAAGAGAGGCAGTATTTAAATGAGCAGTTCTTC
CASSQERQYLNEQFF
>few|TRBJ2-2|.|TRBV3-1
TGTGCCAGCAGCCAAGTTTACGGATCCGGGGAGCTGTTTTTT
CASSQVYGSGELFF
>few|TRBJ1-3|.|TRBV12-3/TRBV12-4
TGTGCCAGCAGTTTCTCAGGGAGCCCTGGAAACACCATATATTTT
CASSFSGSPGNTIYF